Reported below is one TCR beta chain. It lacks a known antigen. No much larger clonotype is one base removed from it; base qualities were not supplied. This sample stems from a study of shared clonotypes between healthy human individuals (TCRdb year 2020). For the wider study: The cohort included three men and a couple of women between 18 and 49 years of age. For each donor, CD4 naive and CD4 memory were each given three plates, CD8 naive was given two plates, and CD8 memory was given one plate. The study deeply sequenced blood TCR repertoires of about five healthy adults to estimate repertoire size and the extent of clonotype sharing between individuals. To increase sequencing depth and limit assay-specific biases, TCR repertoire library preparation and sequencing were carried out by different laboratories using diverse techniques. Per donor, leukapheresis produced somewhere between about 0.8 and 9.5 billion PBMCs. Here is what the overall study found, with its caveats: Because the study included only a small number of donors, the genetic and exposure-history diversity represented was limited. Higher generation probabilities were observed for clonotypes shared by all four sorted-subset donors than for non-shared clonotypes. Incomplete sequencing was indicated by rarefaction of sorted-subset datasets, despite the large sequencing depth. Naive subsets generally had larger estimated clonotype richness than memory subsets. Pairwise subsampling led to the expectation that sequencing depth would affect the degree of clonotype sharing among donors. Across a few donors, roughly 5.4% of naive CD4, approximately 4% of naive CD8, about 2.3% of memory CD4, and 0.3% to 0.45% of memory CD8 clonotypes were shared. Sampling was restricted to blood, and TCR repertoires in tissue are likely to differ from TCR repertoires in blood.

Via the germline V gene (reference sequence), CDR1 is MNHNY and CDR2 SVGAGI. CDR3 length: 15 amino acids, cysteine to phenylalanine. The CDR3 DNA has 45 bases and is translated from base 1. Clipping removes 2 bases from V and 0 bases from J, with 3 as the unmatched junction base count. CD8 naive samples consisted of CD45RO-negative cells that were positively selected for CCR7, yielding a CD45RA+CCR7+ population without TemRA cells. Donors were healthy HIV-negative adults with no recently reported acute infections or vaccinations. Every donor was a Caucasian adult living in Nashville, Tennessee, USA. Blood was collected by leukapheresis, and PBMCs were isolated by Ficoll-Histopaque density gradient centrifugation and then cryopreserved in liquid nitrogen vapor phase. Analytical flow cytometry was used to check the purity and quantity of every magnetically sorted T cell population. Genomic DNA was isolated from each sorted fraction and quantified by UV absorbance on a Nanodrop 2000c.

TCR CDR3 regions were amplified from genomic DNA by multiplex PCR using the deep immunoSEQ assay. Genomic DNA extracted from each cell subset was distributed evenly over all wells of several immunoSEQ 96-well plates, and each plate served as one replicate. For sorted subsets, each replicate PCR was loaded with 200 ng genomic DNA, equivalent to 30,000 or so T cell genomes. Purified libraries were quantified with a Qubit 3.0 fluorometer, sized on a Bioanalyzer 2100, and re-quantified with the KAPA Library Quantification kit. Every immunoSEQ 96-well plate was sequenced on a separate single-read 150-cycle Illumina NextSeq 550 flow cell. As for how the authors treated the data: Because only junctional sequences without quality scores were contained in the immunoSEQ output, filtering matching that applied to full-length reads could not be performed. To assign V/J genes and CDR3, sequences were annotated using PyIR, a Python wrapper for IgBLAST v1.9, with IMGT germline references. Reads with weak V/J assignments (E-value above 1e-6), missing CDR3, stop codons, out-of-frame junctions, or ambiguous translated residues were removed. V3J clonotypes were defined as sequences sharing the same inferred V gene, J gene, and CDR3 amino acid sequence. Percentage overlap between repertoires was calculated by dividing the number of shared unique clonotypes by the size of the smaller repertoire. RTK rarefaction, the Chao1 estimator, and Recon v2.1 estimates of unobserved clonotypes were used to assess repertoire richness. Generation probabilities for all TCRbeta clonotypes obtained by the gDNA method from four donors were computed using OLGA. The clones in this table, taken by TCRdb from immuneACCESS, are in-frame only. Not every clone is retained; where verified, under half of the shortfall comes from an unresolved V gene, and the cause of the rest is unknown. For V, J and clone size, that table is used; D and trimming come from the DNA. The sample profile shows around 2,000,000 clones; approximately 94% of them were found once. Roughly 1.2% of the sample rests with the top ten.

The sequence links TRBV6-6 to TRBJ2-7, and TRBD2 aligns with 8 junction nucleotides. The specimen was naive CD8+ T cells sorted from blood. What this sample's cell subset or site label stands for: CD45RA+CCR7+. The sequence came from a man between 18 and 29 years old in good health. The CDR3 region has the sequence CASSYDSGASYEQYF. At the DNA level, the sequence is TGTGCCAGCAGTTACGATAGCGGGGCCTCCTACGAGCAGTACTTC.